The T cell receptor (beta chain) described here comes from a study of read filtering for tumor transcriptome and immune sequencing. Study-wide background: Patients were approximately 18 male and around 13 female, mean age 65.9 years, range 47 to 80. The study's findings and limits: Dropping single-read clonotypes raised IR-seq and RNA-seq shared-clonotype correlation.

This library used roughly 400 ng RNA and molecular barcoded adaptors spanning alpha/delta and beta/gamma chains. TCRdb processed the reads anew with MiXCR; each CDR3 protein has one entry. The top ten hold 5.5% to 7% of the sample, which has 30,000 to 40,000 distinct CDR3 sequences, 14% seen once. Regarding this clonotype: Its antigen is currently unknown.

Germline V CDR1 and CDR2: SGHVS, FQNEAQ. J gave up 5 bases and V 1 base, and 3 bases lay outside the gene matches. The CDR3 consists of 14 residues. The rearrangement links TRBV7-8 to TRBJ2-3; 7 bases line up with TRBD2. Sequenced sample: a population of CD138-negative cells sorted from bone marrow. The TCR was taken from a donor older than 35 with multiple myeloma. Written as DNA, the CDR3 is TGTGCCAGCAGCTTAGTTACGGGAGGAGATACGCAGTATTTT. Its protein is CASSLVTGGDTQYF.